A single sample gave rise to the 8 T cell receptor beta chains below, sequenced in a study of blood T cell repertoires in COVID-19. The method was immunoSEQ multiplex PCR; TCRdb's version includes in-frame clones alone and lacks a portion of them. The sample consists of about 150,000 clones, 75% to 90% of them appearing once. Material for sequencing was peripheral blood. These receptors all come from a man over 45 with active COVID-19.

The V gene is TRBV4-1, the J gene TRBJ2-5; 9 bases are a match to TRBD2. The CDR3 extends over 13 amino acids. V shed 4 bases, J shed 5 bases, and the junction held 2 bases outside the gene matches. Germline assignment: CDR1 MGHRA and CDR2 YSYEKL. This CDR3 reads CASSRTSGETQYF. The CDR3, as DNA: TGCGCCAGCAGCCGAACTAGCGGGGAGACCCAGTACTTC.

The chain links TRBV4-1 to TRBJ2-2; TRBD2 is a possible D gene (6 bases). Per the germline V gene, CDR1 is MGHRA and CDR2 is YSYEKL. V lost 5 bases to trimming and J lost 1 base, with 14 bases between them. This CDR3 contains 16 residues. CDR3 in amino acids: CASSNLGAGNTGELFF. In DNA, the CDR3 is TGCGCCAGCAGCAACCTAGGAGCGGGGAACACCGGGGAGCTGTTTTTT.

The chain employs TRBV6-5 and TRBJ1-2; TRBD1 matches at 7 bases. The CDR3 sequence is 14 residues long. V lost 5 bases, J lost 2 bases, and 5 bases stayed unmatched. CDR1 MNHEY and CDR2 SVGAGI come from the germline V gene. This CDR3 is CASSSRDSNYGYTF. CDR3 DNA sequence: TGTGCCAGCAGTAGCCGGGACAGCAACTATGGCTACACCTTC.

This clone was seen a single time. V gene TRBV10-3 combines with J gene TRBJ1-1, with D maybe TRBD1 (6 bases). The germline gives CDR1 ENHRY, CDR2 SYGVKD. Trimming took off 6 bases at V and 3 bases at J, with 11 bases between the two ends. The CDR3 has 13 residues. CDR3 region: CAISTTGYTEAFF. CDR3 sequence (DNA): TGTGCCATCAGCACTACAGGGTACACTGAAGCTTTCTTT.

The CDR3 DNA sequence: TGTGCCAGCAGCTTGGGGCGGGGGGTCCCCTACGAGCAGTACTTC. This encodes CASSLGRGVPYEQYF. The J gene is TRBJ2-7, the V gene TRBV5-4, with 8 bases that match TRBD2. The germline CDR1 and CDR2 sequences are SGHNT and YYREEE (reference sequence). V lost 0 bases and J lost 2; bases outside the gene matches: 4. This CDR3 has 15 amino acids.

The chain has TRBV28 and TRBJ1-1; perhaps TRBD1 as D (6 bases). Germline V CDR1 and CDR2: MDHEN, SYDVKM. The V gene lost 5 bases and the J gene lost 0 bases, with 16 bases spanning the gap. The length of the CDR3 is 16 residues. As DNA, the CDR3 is TGTGCCAGCAGTCCGGCGCGGGGGCTAATGAACACTGAAGCTTTCTTT. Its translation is CASSPARGLMNTEAFF.

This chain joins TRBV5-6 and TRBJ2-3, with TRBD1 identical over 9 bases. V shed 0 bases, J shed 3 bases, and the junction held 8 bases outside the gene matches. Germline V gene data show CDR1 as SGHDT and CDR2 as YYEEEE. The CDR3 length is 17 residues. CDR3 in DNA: TGTGCCAGCAGCTTGGAGAGGGGACAGGGTGGGACAGATACGCAGTATTTT. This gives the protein CASSLERGQGGTDTQYF.

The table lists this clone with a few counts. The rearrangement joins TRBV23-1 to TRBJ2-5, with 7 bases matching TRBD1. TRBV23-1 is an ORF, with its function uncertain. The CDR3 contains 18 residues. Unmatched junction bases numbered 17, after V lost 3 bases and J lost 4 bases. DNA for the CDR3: TGCGCCAGCAGTCACCCTGACAGGGAGAGGAGTTTGGGAGAGACCCAGTACTTC. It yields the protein CASSHPDRERSLGETQYF.